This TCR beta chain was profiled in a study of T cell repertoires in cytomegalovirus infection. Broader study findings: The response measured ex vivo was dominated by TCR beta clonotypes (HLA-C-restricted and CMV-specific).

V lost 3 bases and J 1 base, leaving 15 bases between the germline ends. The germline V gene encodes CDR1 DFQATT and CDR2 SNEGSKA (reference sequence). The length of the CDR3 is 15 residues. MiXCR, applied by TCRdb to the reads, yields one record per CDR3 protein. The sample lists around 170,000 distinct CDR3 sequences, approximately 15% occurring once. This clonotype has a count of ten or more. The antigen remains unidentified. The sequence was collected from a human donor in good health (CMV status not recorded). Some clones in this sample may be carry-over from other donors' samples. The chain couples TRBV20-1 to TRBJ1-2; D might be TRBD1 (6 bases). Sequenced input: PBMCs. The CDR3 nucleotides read TGCAGTGCTAGGTTAGACAGGACGAGTAACTATGGCTACACCTTC. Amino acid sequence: CSARLDRTSNYGYTF.